The clone carrying this TCR beta chain was seen just once. CDR1 is KGHSH and CDR2 is LQKENI in the germline V gene. The CDR3 is 15 amino acids. The junction had 6 bases not matched to a gene; V was cut back by 1 base and J by 4 bases. The sample is drawn from a study of blood T cell repertoires in COVID-19. Sequencing was performed with immunoSEQ multiplex PCR; in TCRdb, only in-frame clones are kept and a portion is missing. The table has about 400,000 clones, more than 85% seen once. This rearrangement joins TRBV18 to TRBJ1-1, with 7 nucleotides matching TRBD1. The specimen sequenced was peripheral blood. The clonotype was recovered from a human donor in a cohort sampled during active COVID-19. This CDR3 reads CASSPRQGEVTEAFF. In nucleotides, the CDR3 is TGTGCCAGCTCACCACGACAGGGTGAGGTCACTGAAGCTTTCTTT.